This T cell receptor beta chain was profiled in a study of blood T cells in healthy people across ages. General study points: Those diversity estimates obtained from one million T cells were thought to be underestimates. Across the age range, TCR beta diversity per million T cells fell in a roughly linear way. It was not known whether donors were CMV positive (a possible confounder of expanded clonotype changes).

Sample-barcoded 5' priming and a J-beta primer mix drove a second PCR of 7 to 11 cycles. TCRdb ran MiXCR on the 5' RACE reads and lists one entry per CDR3 protein. The data contain hundreds of thousands of distinct CDR3 sequences, around 21% of them singletons. Extracted total RNA amounted to at least 5.5 micrograms for each sample. As concerns this clonotype: The antigen is unknown.

Trimming took off 5 bases at V and 0 bases at J, with 11 bases between the two ends. The CDR3 runs 16 residues. From germline, CDR1 is MDHEN and CDR2 SYDVKM. Sequencing input: blood. The V gene is TRBV28, the J gene TRBJ1-6; D is unclear. This TCR was sampled from an older man in good health. CDR3 sequence (DNA): TGTGCCAGCAGTGCCGACGCGACCTCCTATAATTCACCCCTCCACTTT. Its protein product is CASSADATSYNSPLHF.